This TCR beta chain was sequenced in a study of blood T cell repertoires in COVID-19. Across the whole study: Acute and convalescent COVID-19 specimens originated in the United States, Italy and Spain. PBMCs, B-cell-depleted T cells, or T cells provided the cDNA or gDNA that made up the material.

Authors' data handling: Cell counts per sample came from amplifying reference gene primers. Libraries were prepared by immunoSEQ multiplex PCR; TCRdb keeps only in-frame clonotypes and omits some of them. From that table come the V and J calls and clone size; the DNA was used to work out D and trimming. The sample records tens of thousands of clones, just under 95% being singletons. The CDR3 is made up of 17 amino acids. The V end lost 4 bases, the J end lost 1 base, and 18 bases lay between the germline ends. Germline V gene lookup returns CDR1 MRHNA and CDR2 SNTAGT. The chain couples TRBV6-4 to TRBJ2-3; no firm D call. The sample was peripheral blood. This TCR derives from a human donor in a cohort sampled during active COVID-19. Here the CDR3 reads CASSVSPTRGGTDTQYF. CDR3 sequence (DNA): TGTGCCAGCAGTGTAAGCCCCACCCGCGGTGGCACAGATACGCAGTATTTT.